This is a list of T cell receptor beta chains from one sample in a study of blood T cell repertoires in COVID-19. The method was immunoSEQ multiplex PCR; TCRdb's version includes in-frame clones alone and lacks a portion of them. The profile shows approximately 350,000 clones, about 90% of them singletons. Material for sequencing was PBMCs or T cells enriched from blood (not recorded which). These receptors were collected from a woman aged 30 to 39 who had recovered from COVID-19. CDR3s include the opening cysteine and the closing phenylalanine or tryptophan. A D gene is named only where the DNA matches it firmly. Where a row states a size, it is once, few, many or the class of an expanded clone; other rows omit it.

D	J	V	size	DNA	CDR3
TRBD1	TRBJ1-5	TRBV15	.	TGTGCCACCAGCAGCCTCAAGGGGACAGGGGGTGTCCAGCCCCAGCATTTT	CATSSLKGTGGVQPQHF
.	TRBJ2-7	TRBV10-2	few	TGCGCCAGCAGCCCCCTGTCCATGAGCTCCTACGAGCAGTACTTC	CASSPLSMSSYEQYF
.	TRBJ2-7	TRBV11-1	.	TGTGCCAGCAGCCCAGGTAGGGGGACCTACGAGCAGTACTTC	CASSPGRGTYEQYF
.	TRBJ1-2	TRBV30	.	TGTGCCTGGTCAAGTCGGGACTATGGCTACACCTTC	CAWSSRDYGYTF
TRBD1	TRBJ1-2	TRBV10-3	.	TGTGCCATCAGAACCGGGACAGGGACCCAAGGCTACACCTTC	CAIRTGTGTQGYTF
.	TRBJ1-1	TRBV5-1	.	TGCGCCAGCAGCCCGGGCCGGGGAGGAGGGAATGAAGCTTTCTTT	CASSPGRGGGNEAFF
.	TRBJ2-1	TRBV5-1	.	TGCGCCAGCAGCTTGGCCATAGCTTCCTCCTACAATGAGCAGTTCTTC	CASSLAIASSYNEQFF
.	TRBJ1-4	TRBV5-1	.	TGCGCCAGCAGCTTGGGGCGGGGGGCAACTAATGAAAAACTGTTTTTT	CASSLGRGATNEKLFF
TRBD1	TRBJ2-7	TRBV27	.	TGTGCCAGCAGTCGACAGGGGGCGCGGTCCGAGCAGTACTTC	CASSRQGARSEQYF
TRBD1	TRBJ1-5	TRBV30	.	TGTGCCTGGTCCGGGACAGGGCATCAGCCCCAGCATTTT	CAWSGTGHQPQHF
TRBD1	TRBJ2-7	TRBV11-2	.	TGTGCCAGCAGCCTACCGGGACAGGCGAGGTACGAGCAGTACTTC	CASSLPGQARYEQYF
TRBD1	TRBJ2-1	TRBV13	.	TGTGCCAGCAGCTTCGGGACAGTAATGAATGAGCAGTTCTTC	CASSFGTVMNEQFF
TRBD2	TRBJ2-7	TRBV7-9	.	TGTGCCAGCAGCCCAGGACTAGCGCTATCCTACGAGCAGTACTTC	CASSPGLALSYEQYF
TRBD1	TRBJ1-1	TRBV5-1	.	TGCGCCAGCAGGACTCCGGGACAGGGGTTAAAAGCTTTCTTT	CASRTPGQGLKAFF
TRBD1	TRBJ1-6	TRBV5-1	few	TGCGCCAGCAGCTTGGCCCAGACAGGGGTTGGTTCACCCCTCCACTTT	CASSLAQTGVGSPLHF
TRBD1	TRBJ2-2	TRBV25-1	.	TGTGCCAGCAGTGCCCTAGGAGGGGACAGGGGGTTTCGGGAGCTGTTTTTT	CASSALGGDRGFRELFF
.	TRBJ2-5	TRBV5-1	.	TGCGCCAGCAGGGGGGGGGCCGGTGAGACCCAGTACTTC	CASRGGAGETQYF
.	TRBJ1-2	TRBV19	once	TGTGCCAGCCTCGACGCGCGGGCGCGAGGCTACACCTTC	CASLDARARGYTF
.	TRBJ2-1	TRBV6-5	.	TGTGCCAGCAGTTGGCGGGGGCCCTACAATGAGCAGTTCTTC	CASSWRGPYNEQFF
.	TRBJ2-1	TRBV19	.	TGTGCCAGCCGGCAAAGAGGCGGTCAACACAATGAGCAGTTCTTC	CASRQRGGQHNEQFF
.	TRBJ1-5	TRBV28	.	TGTGCCAGCAGTCCACCGGGTAGGCCCCAGCATTTT	CASSPPGRPQHF
TRBD1	TRBJ2-1	TRBV11-2	.	TGTGCCAGCAGACCGACAGGGAATGAGCAGTTCTTC	CASRPTGNEQFF
.	TRBJ1-1	TRBV11-2	.	TGTGCCAGCAGCCCACTGGGGGGGCGAGGGATGAACACTGAAGCTTTCTTT	CASSPLGGRGMNTEAFF
TRBD2	TRBJ2-2	TRBV14	.	TGTGCCAGCAGCTCAAGCTTTAGCGGGAAAGGGGCCGGGGAGCTGTTTTTT	CASSSSFSGKGAGELFF
.	TRBJ2-5	TRBV6-5	.	TGTGCCAGCAGCCGCGGACAGTTTCAAGAGACCCAGTACTTC	CASSRGQFQETQYF
TRBD1	TRBJ2-7	TRBV5-6	once	TGTGCCAGCATTGGGACAGTTGGCGAGCAGTACTTC	CASIGTVGEQYF
.	TRBJ2-5	TRBV3-1/TRBV3-2	.	TGTGCCAGCAGCCATCTTGTCAGGGAAGAGACCCAGTACTTC	CASSHLVREETQYF
.	TRBJ2-7	TRBV6-5	.	TGTGCCAGCACTCCGATCGGCGGCGAGCAGTACTTC	CASTPIGGEQYF
TRBD1	TRBJ1-1	TRBV18	.	TGTGCCAGCTCACCGAGACAGGGGACTCCTGAAGCTTTCTTT	CASSPRQGTPEAFF
.	TRBJ2-5	TRBV2	.	TGTGCCAGCAGTGACCGGACAGTATGGGAGACCCAGTACTTC	CASSDRTVWETQYF
.	TRBJ2-3	TRBV12-3/TRBV12-4	.	TGTGCCAGCAGTCTTAACACAGATACGCAGTATTTT	CASSLNTDTQYF
TRBD2	TRBJ2-5	TRBV2	.	TGTGCCAGCAGATTCGAGCGGGGTTTACAAGAGACCCAGTACTTC	CASRFERGLQETQYF
.	TRBJ1-2	TRBV2	.	TGTGCCAGCACCAGAGGGTCAAACGACTATGGCTACACCTTC	CASTRGSNDYGYTF
TRBD2	TRBJ2-7	TRBV5-5	.	TGTGCCAGCAGCCGACCGGGTAGCGGGATGAACGAGCAGTACTTC	CASSRPGSGMNEQYF
.	TRBJ1-5	TRBV19	.	TGTGCCAGTAGTATCTTAGAGGGAGATCAGCCCCAGCATTTT	CASSILEGDQPQHF